This T cell receptor beta chain comes out of a study of cytomegalovirus exposure and HLA in healthy donors. Overall study: The platform used for the approximately 120 validation repertoires matched that of the approximately 620 first-cohort repertoires, a later analysis reported. Study-wide points: First-cohort TCR clusters were later found to tend to co-occur in the 120 or so validation repertoires. Listed as cytomegalovirus-associated were over 150 TCR beta chains.

Note on this clone: Its antigen is not known.

TCRdb's copy holds only in-frame clones and misses some; the assay was immunoSEQ multiplex PCR. The sample contains 200,000 to 250,000 clones, around 86% of which appear only once. This CDR3 has 14 amino acids. CDR1 is MNHNS, CDR2 SASEGT, per germline. Between the trimmed V and J ends, which lost 8 bases and 7 bases, there was a span of 18 bases. The chain links TRBV6-1 to TRBJ1-5; D unresolved. Specimen: PBMCs. The clonotype originates from a woman under 30 in good health and CMV-seropositive. This CDR3 reads CASLGAFANQPQHF. The CDR3 DNA reads TGTGCCAGCCTAGGCGCTTTCGCGAACCAGCCCCAGCATTTT.